Listed below are T cell receptor beta chains from one sample, sequenced in a study of early T cells in non-severe SARS-CoV-2 infection. TCRdb fed the 5' RACE reads into MiXCR, producing one record per CDR3 protein. The table has tens of thousands of distinct CDR3 sequences, about 6.4% seen once. This specimen was whole blood, taken at baseline. All receptors derive from an adult who was a healthcare worker with PCR-confirmed SARS-CoV-2 infection or an uninfected control (not recorded which). The CDR3 runs from the conserved cysteine through the conserved F or W. A D gene is named only where the DNA matches it firmly. Size tells how often a clone was seen (once, few, many) or the class of an expanded clone, and some rows leave it out.

V gene	D gene	J gene	clone size	CDR3 length	CDR3 protein	CDR3 DNA
TRBV28	.	TRBJ1-2	few	13	CASSLRSAYGYTF	TGTGCCAGCAGTTTACGGTCAGCTTATGGCTACACCTTC
TRBV29-1	.	TRBJ1-2	many	11	CSARANYGYTF	TGCAGCGCAAGAGCTAACTATGGCTACACCTTC
TRBV7-9	.	TRBJ1-4	many	16	CASSPTIFTDNEKLFF	TGTGCCAGCAGCCCAACTATCTTCACAGATAATGAAAAACTGTTTTTT
TRBV12-3/TRBV12-4	.	TRBJ2-3	many	15	CASSPNSLSTDTQYF	TGTGCCAGCAGTCCCAATTCTCTCAGCACAGATACGCAGTATTTT
TRBV29-1	.	TRBJ1-2	many	12	CSAALTGYGYTF	TGCAGCGCCGCCTTGACAGGCTATGGCTACACCTTC
TRBV4-2	TRBD2	TRBJ2-5	many	16	CASSQPIAGAEETQYF	TGTGCCAGCAGCCAACCAATAGCGGGGGCCGAAGAGACCCAGTACTTC
TRBV20-1	TRBD2	TRBJ2-2	.	14	CSARPAGDTGELFF	TGCAGTGCCCGGCCAGCGGGGGACACCGGGGAGCTGTTTTTT
TRBV4-3	.	TRBJ2-3	few	15	CASSQDTTGADTQYF	TGCGCCAGCAGCCAAGATACAACGGGGGCGGATACGCAGTATTTT
TRBV29-1	.	TRBJ2-7	few	15	CSDFALTGEPYEQYF	TGCAGCGATTTTGCGCTTACGGGGGAACCCTACGAGCAGTACTTC
TRBV12-2	.	TRBJ1-6	many	16	CASRLEPRQGNSPLHF	TGTGCAAGTCGCTTAGAGCCGAGACAGGGAAATTCACCCCTCCACTTT
TRBV12-3/TRBV12-4	TRBD2	TRBJ2-2	.	13	CASRPSGGGELFF	TGTGCCAGCAGGCCTAGCGGCGGCGGGGAGCTGTTTTTT
TRBV7-2	.	TRBJ2-3	many	13	CASSYQGTDTQYF	TGTGCCAGCAGCTACCAGGGGACAGATACGCAGTATTTT
TRBV7-2	TRBD2	TRBJ2-1	.	16	CASSLEGTSGGDEQFF	TGTGCCAGCAGCTTAGAAGGGACTAGCGGGGGGGATGAGCAGTTCTTC
TRBV10-3	.	TRBJ1-5	many	15	CAIRPDSPSNQPQHF	TGTGCCATCAGGCCGGACAGCCCTAGCAATCAGCCCCAGCATTTT
TRBV20-1	.	TRBJ2-2	many	16	CSARDWTGGPAGELFF	TGCAGTGCTAGAGACTGGACTGGAGGTCCTGCCGGGGAGCTGTTTTTT
TRBV4-3	.	TRBJ2-6	.	20	CASSQETQGEPPGGANVLTF	TGCGCCAGCAGCCAAGAAACCCAGGGAGAACCACCTGGAGGGGCCAACGTCCTGACTTTC